These T cell receptor beta chains were read from a single sample in a study of blood T cell repertoires in COVID-19. Libraries were prepared by immunoSEQ multiplex PCR; TCRdb keeps only in-frame clonotypes and omits some of them. The table lists about 170,000 clones, roughly nine tenths of them singletons. Specimen: peripheral blood. The receptors here all came from a woman aged 60-75 years with COVID-19, enrolled during active disease. CDR3s include the opening cysteine and the closing phenylalanine or tryptophan. D genes are given only for firm matches. Not all rows give a size; the values are once, few, many and, for expanded clones, a class.

j_call	v_call	d_call	clone_size	cdr3_nt	cdr3_aa
TRBJ2-3	TRBV28	NA	NA	TGTGCCAGCAGTCCCGGTGGAGGAGCCCGCACAGATACGCAGTATTTT	CASSPGGGARTDTQYF
TRBJ1-2	TRBV28	TRBD1	NA	TGTGCCAGCAGTTTAATTGGACAGGGGAGATATGGCTACACCTTC	CASSLIGQGRYGYTF
TRBJ2-3	TRBV7-8	TRBD2	few	TGTGCCAGCAGCTTACGGGTCGTGGGAGGGGACCGCACAGATACGCAGTATTTT	CASSLRVVGGDRTDTQYF
TRBJ1-4	TRBV6-5	NA	once	TGTGCCAGCAAAGGGACATACGGCGAAAAACTGTTTTTT	CASKGTYGEKLFF
TRBJ2-1	TRBV7-9	NA	NA	TGTGCCAGCGGGCGTGGGGCAGAGCAGTTCTTC	CASGRGAEQFF
TRBJ2-1	TRBV5-1	NA	NA	TGCGCCAGCAGCTTGAGAGGACAGAACAATGAGCAGTTCTTC	CASSLRGQNNEQFF
TRBJ2-2	TRBV15	NA	once	TGTGCCACCAGCAGAGATCCCGACACCACCGGGGAGCTGTTTTTT	CATSRDPDTTGELFF
TRBJ2-7	TRBV6-2/TRBV6-3	TRBD2	NA	TGTGCCAGCAGTTACAATCCTAGCGGGAGCAAAGGATACGAGCAGTACTTC	CASSYNPSGSKGYEQYF
TRBJ2-5	TRBV30	TRBD2	NA	TGTGCCTGGAGGGCAGCGGGATTAGAGACCCAGTACTTC	CAWRAAGLETQYF
TRBJ1-5	TRBV28	TRBD1	NA	TGTGCCAGCAGTTTTCCCCCTTTGGGACAGGTTGTTTATCAGCCCCAGCATTTT	CASSFPPLGQVVYQPQHF
TRBJ2-2	TRBV19	TRBD2	NA	TGTGCCAGTTCCCCGCGGGGGGCCGGGGAGCTGTTTTTT	CASSPRGAGELFF